These 3 T cell receptor beta chains were sequenced from one sample in a study of T cell changes during pregnancy in multiple sclerosis. The repertoire was sequenced with immunoSEQ multiplex PCR; TCRdb's copy has only in-frame clones and lacks some. The repertoire has 65,000 to 95,000 clones, approximately 94% of them found once; the top ten carry about 2.5%. Specimen: peripheral blood, collected after pregnancy. The receptor set was obtained from a female donor in good health, enrolled as a control in a pregnancy study.

The genes are TRBV30 and TRBJ2-1, with 11 positions matching TRBD2. CDR3 length: 14 amino acids. CDR1 GTSNPN and CDR2 SVGIG come from the germline V gene (reference sequence). V gave up 3 bases and J gave up 8 bases; unmatched junction bases: 6. The DNA of the CDR3 is TGTGCCTGGAGCTCGGGACTAGCGGATCATGAGCAGTTCTTC. This encodes CAWSSGLADHEQFF.

The chain has TRBV28 and TRBJ1-1; 8 bases are a match to TRBD1. The CDR3 sequence is 17 residues long. With V trimmed by 2 bases and J by 1 base, 9 bases remained unmatched. Germline values: CDR1 MDHEN, CDR2 SYDVKM. The CDR3 DNA reads TGTGCCAGCAGTTTAACAGGGGGAGCCCTTGGGAACACTGAAGCTTTCTTT. This gives the protein CASSLTGGALGNTEAFF.

The chain uses TRBV14 and TRBJ2-7; D gene uncertain. Germline-derived CDR1 and CDR2 are SGHDN and FVKESK. The germline V and J ends were trimmed by 2 bases and 0 bases, with 5 bases remaining between them. The CDR3 has 13 amino acids. The CDR3 DNA sequence: TGTGCCAGCAGCCAACTAAACTCCTACGAGCAGTACTTC. It codes for CASSQLNSYEQYF.